This T cell receptor beta chain was found in a study of blood T cell repertoires in COVID-19. At the level of the study: Some COVID-19 samples were acute and others convalescent; all came from the United States, Italy and Spain. PBMCs, B-cell-depleted T cells, or T cells provided the cDNA or gDNA that made up the material.

CDR1 is LNHNV, CDR2 YYDKDF, per germline (reference sequence). Trimming took off 4 bases at V and 1 base at J, with 11 bases between the two ends. CDR3 length: 15 residues. This clone was picked up one time. Authors' methods: Estimated nucleated cell counts came from reference gene primer amplification. The method was immunoSEQ multiplex PCR; TCRdb's version includes in-frame clones alone and lacks a portion of them. D and trimming were read from the DNA, whereas the V and J calls and clone size are those reported in that table. The profile shows around 100,000 clones, about 85% of them singletons. V usage is TRBV15 and J usage is TRBJ2-1, with D perhaps TRBD2 (6 bases). The sample comprised peripheral blood. The TCR comes from a man between 35 and 55 years old with acute or convalescent COVID-19. The CDR3 here is CATSMSGESYNEQFF. DNA of the CDR3: TGTGCCACCAGCATGTCGGGAGAGTCCTACAATGAGCAGTTCTTC.